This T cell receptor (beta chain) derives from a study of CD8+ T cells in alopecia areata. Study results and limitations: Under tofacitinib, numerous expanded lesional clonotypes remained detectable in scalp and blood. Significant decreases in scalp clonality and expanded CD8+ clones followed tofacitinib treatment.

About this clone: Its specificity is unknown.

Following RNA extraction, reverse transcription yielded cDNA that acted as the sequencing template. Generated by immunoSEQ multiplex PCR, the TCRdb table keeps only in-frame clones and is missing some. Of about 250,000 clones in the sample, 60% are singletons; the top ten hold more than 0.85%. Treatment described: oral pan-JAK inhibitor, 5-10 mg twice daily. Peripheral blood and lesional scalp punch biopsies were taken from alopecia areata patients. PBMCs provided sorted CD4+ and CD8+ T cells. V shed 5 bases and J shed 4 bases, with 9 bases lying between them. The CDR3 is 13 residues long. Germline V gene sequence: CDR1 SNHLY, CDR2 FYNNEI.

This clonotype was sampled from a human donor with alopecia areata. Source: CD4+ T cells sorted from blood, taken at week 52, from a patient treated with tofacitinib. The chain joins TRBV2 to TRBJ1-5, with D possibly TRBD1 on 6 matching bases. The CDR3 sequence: CASSPDSNQPQHF. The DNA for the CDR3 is TGTGCCAGCAGTCCGGACAGTAATCAGCCCCAGCATTTT.